This T cell receptor beta chain was retrieved from a study of shared clonotypes between healthy human individuals. V shed 5 bases, J shed 0 bases, and the junction held 14 bases outside the gene matches. The germline V gene has CDR1 PRHDT and CDR2 FYEKMQ (reference sequence). CDR3 size: 19 residues. TCRdb keeps only in-frame clones here, not all; method: immunoSEQ multiplex PCR. This table has more than 600,000 clones, about 90% appearing once. The naive CD8 population came from CD45RO-negative cells selected for CCR7, without terminally differentiated effector memory CD45RA+ cells. The source material was naive CD8+ T cells sorted from blood. This clonotype was obtained from a man aged 25 to 40 in good health. The V gene is TRBV13, the J gene TRBJ2-3, with 10 bases matching TRBD2. The CDR3 region is CASSMTSGRTSSSTDTQYF. The CDR3 DNA sequence: TGTGCCAGCAGCATGACTAGCGGGCGGACCTCTTCTAGCACAGATACGCAGTATTTT.